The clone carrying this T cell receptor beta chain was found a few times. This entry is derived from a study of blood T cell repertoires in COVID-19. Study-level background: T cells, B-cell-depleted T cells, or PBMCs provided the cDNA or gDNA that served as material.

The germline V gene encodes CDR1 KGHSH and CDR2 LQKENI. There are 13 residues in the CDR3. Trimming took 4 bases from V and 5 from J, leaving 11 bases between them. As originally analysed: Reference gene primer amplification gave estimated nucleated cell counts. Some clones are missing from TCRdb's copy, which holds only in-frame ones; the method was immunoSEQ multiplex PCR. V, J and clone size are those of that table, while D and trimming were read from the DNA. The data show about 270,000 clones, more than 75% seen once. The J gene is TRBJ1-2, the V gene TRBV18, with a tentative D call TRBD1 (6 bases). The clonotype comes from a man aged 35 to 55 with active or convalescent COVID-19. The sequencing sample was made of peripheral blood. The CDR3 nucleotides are TGTGCCAGCTCACTGTACAGGGAATATGGCTACACCTTC. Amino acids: CASSLYREYGYTF.